Listed here are 11 T cell receptor beta chains from one sample, sequenced in a study of T cells after yellow fever vaccination (dated by TCRdb to the late 2010s). Libraries were built with 5' RACE. The instrument given in TCRdb is Illumina HiSeq 2500. TCRdb itself trimmed the public reads at Q25 with fastp, ran MiXCR and retained productive beta chains. Each entry is one CDR3 protein sequence, shown with its most common DNA and genes. The sample table contains some 110,000 distinct CDR3 sequences; only one count was recorded for 6.5% to 9% of them. The ten top clones hold approximately 3% of the sample. According to the study, the label for this sample's treatment or condition signals: live attenuated yellow fever vaccine strain. Sequenced here: CD4+ T cells sorted from PBMCs, sampled about 49 days after the first yellow fever vaccination. The receptors shown here come from a man younger than 35 who received the YFV17D yellow fever vaccine.

The chain employs TRBV7-9 and TRBJ2-7, with D perhaps matching TRBD2 (6 bases). The germline gives CDR1 SEHNR, CDR2 FQNEAQ (reference sequence). The CDR3 has 14 residues. V gave up 5 bases and J gave up 6 bases, with 17 bases separating them. CDR3 in amino acids: CASSLHGGSGEQYV. In DNA, the CDR3 is TGTGCCAGCAGCCTTCATGGGGGGTCGGGCGAGCAGTACGTC.

This clonotype came up many times. The chain is built from TRBV7-2 and TRBJ1-6; no reliable D call. The CDR3 is 13 residues long. Per germline, CDR1 SGHTA and CDR2 FQGNSA. Trimming took off 0 bases at V and 10 bases at J, with 7 bases between the two ends. Here the CDR3 reads CASSLAQKSPLHF. The CDR3 nucleotides read TGTGCCAGCAGCTTAGCCCAGAAATCACCCCTCCACTTT. The variable domain in full, with the rest retrieved from reference TRBV7-2 and TRBJ1-6, is GAGVSQSPSNKVTEKGKDVELRCDPISGHTALYWYRQSLGQGLEFLIYFQGNSAPDKSGLPSDRFSAERTGGSVSTLTIQRTQQEDSAVYLCASSLAQKSPLHFGNGTRLTVT.

This clonotype was counted many times. The chain uses TRBV5-1 and TRBJ2-1; D gene ambiguous. Germline V gene lookup returns CDR1 SGHRS and CDR2 YFSETQ. V was pared by 1 base and J by 0 bases, with 8 bases between. The CDR3 is made up of 15 amino acids. In nucleotides, the CDR3 is TGCGCCAGCAGCTTGTTGGGCTACTCCTACAATGAGCAGTTCTTC. This sequence encodes CASSLLGYSYNEQFF.

The V call is TRBV18, the J call TRBJ1-1, with D uncertain. The CDR3 is 13 residues long. V lost 2 bases, J lost 1 base, and 5 bases lay in between. Germline V gene sequence: CDR1 KGHSH, CDR2 LQKENI. The CDR3: CASSPRSNTEAFF. As DNA, the CDR3 is TGTGCCAGCTCACCAAGGTCGAACACTGAAGCTTTCTTT.

In this sample, this clonotype turned up many times. This chain connects TRBV5-6 to TRBJ1-4, with 9 nucleotides matching TRBD1. CDR1 and CDR2 (germline): SGHDT, YYEEEE. The junction had 7 bases not matched to a gene; V was cut back by 3 bases and J by 7 bases. CDR3 length equals 15 residues. CDR3 bases: TGTGCCAGCAGCTCACCCGGGACAGGGTCTGAAAAACTGTTTTTT. Protein sequence: CASSSPGTGSEKLFF.

This clonotype was seen many times. This chain connects TRBV5-4 to TRBJ1-2, with 9 positions matching TRBD1. V dropped 4 bases and J dropped 7; count of bases not matched to a gene: 14. Germline CDR1 and CDR2: SGHNT and YYREEE (reference sequence). There are 16 residues in the CDR3. The CDR3 nucleotides are TGTGCCAGCAGCCCAATTCTGGGACAGGGTTGGCGTGGCTACACCTTC. Amino acid sequence: CASSPILGQGWRGYTF.

This clonotype appeared many times. The chain recombines TRBV7-2 with TRBJ2-7; 10 nucleotides line up with TRBD2. With 6 bases clipped from V and 7 bases from J, the junction kept 9 bases outside the gene matches. CDR1 and CDR2 from the germline V gene are SGHTA and FQGNSA. This CDR3 has 14 amino acids. The CDR3 nucleotides read TGTGCCAGCAGATCACTAGCGGGGAAGGGAGAGCAGTACTTC. Protein product: CASRSLAGKGEQYF.

This clonotype was counted many times. The chain is built from TRBV5-1 and TRBJ2-2; no clear D gene. This CDR3 is 16 amino acids long. Germline CDR1 reads SGHRS; CDR2 reads YFSETQ. Trimming left V 0 bases short and J 0 bases short, with 9 bases between. CDR3 DNA sequence: TGCGCCAGCAGCTTGGCGGGCGGCGCGAACACCGGGGAGCTGTTTTTT. It translates to CASSLAGGANTGELFF.

This clonotype was detected many times. This chain uses TRBV5-1 with TRBJ1-1, with D perhaps matching TRBD1 (5 bases). V was cut by 4 bases and J by 3 bases, with 16 bases left in between. CDR3 size: 15 residues. Germline lookup yields CDR1 SGHRS and CDR2 YFSETQ. DNA for the CDR3: TGCGCCAGCAGCCTCCCCGGGGCGGGACACACTGAAGCTTTCTTT. It is translated as CASSLPGAGHTEAFF.

This clonotype occurred many times. This CDR3 is CASSVRQGKPDTQYF. CDR3 nucleotide sequence: TGTGCCAGCAGCGTCAGACAGGGGAAACCAGATACGCAGTATTTT. The V gene is TRBV9, the J gene TRBJ2-3; TRBD1 matches at 8 bases. The germline gives CDR1 SGDLS, CDR2 YYNGEE. The CDR3 length is 15 residues. The V segment lost 2 bases and the J segment 4 bases; nucleotides outside the gene matches: 6.

This clonotype has a count of ten or more. The CDR3 nucleotides read TGCGCCAGCAGCCCTAGACAGGGAGAGTACGCCGAGCAGTACTTC. This codes for CASSPRQGEYAEQYF. The rearrangement joins TRBV5-1 to TRBJ2-7; 7 bases line up with TRBD1. The CDR3 is made up of 15 amino acids. CDR1 and CDR2 (germline): SGHRS, YFSETQ. The trim removed 4 bases at V and 6 bases at J, leaving 13 bases unmatched.